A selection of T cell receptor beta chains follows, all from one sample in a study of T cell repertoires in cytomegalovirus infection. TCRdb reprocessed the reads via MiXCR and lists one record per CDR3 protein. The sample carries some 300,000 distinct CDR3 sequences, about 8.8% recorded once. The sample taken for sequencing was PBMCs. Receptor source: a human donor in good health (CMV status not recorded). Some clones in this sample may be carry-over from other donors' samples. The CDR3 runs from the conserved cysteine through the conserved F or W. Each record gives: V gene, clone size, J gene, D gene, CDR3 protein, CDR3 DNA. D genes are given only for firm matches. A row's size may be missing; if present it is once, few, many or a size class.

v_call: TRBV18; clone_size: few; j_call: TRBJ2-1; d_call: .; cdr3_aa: CASSPPPGTPPYNEQFF; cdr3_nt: TGTGCCAGCTCACCACCCCCCGGGACACCACCCTACAATGAGCAGTTCTTC
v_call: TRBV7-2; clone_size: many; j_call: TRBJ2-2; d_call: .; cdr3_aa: CASSQTGPNTGELFF; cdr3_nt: TGTGCCAGCAGCCAGACAGGACCAAACACCGGGGAGCTGTTTTTT
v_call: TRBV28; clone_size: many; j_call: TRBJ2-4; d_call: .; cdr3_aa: CASQGGDTLAKNIQYF; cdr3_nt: TGTGCCAGCCAAGGGGGGGACACGCTAGCCAAAAACATTCAGTACTTC
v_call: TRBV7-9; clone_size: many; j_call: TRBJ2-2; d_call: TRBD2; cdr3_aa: CASSPPVSGALGELFF; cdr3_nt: TGTGCCAGCAGCCCGCCAGTTAGCGGGGCCCTCGGGGAGCTGTTTTTT
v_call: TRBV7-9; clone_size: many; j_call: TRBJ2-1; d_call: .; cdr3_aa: CASSLARAGVLSSYNEQFF; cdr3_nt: TGTGCCAGCAGCTTAGCGAGAGCAGGTGTTTTAAGCTCCTACAATGAGCAGTTCTTC
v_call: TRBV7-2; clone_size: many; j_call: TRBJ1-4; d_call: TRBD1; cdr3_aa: CASSLRGTGNEKLFF; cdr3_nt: TGTGCCAGCAGCTTAAGGGGGACAGGGAATGAAAAACTGTTTTTT
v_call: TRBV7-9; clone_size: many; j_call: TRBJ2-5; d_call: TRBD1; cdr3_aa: CASSLVQGVETQYF; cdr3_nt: TGTGCCAGCAGCTTAGTACAGGGGGTGGAGACCCAGTACTTC
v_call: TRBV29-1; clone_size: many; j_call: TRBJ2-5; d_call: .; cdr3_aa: CSGRGTVETQYF; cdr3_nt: TGCAGCGGCCGGGGGACTGTAGAGACCCAGTACTTC
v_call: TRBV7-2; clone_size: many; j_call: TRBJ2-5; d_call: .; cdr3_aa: CASSRRWGARETQYF; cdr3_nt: TGTGCCAGCAGCCGCCGATGGGGGGCGCGGGAGACCCAGTACTTC
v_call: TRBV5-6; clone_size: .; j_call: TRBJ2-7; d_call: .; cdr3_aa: CASSFYRSYEQYF; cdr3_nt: TGTGCCAGCAGCTTTTACAGGTCCTACGAGCAGTACTTC
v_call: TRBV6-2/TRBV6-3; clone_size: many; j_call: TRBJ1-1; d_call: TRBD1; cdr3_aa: CASSYTDRGIEAFF; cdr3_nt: TGTGCCAGCAGTTACACGGACAGGGGAATTGAAGCTTTCTTT
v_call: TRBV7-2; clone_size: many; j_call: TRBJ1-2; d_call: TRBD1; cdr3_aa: CASSSTGTAARGYTF; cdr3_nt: TGTGCCAGCAGCTCGACCGGGACAGCTGCGCGGGGCTACACCTTC
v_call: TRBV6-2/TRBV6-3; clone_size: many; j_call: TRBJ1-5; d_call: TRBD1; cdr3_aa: CASRPGQGFMSNQPQHF; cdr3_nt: TGTGCCAGCAGACCGGGACAGGGGTTTATGAGCAATCAGCCCCAGCATTTT
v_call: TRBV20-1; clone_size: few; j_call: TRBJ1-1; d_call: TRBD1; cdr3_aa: CSGKDRLKNTEAFF; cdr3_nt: TGCAGTGGAAAGGACAGGCTAAAGAACACTGAAGCTTTCTTT
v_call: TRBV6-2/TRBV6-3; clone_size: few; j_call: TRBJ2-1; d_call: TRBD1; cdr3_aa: CATRRQGIVNEQFF; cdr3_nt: TGTGCCACACGAAGACAGGGGATCGTAAATGAGCAGTTCTTC
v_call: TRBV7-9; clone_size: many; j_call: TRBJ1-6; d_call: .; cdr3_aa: CASSPPGMGNSPLHF; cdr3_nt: TGTGCCAGCAGCCCCCCGGGTATGGGGAATTCACCCCTCCACTTT
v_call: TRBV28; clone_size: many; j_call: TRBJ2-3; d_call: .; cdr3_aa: CASSRGSRTDTQYF; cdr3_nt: TGTGCCAGCAGTAGAGGGAGCCGCACAGATACGCAGTATTTT